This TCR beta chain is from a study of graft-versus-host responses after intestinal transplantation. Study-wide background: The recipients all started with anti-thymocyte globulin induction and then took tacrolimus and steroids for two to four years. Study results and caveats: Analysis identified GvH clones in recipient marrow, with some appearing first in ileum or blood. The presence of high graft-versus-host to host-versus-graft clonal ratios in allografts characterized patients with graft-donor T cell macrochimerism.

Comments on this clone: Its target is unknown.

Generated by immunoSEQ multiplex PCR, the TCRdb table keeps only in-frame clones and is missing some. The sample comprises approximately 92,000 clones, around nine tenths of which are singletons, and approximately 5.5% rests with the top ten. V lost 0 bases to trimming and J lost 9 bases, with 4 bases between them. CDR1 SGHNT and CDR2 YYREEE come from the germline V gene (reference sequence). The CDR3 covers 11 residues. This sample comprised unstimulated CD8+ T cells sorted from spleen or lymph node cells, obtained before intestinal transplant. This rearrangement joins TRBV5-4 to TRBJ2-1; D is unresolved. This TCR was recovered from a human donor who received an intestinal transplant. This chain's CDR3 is CASSLGSEQFF. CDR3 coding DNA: TGTGCCAGCAGCTTGGGCTCTGAGCAGTTCTTC.